The T cell receptor beta chain under discussion was sequenced for a study of cytomegalovirus exposure and HLA in healthy donors. Points from the study as a whole: Most sequenced TCRs were rare (though some public TCRs occurred in many donors). Sequencing likely generated an artifact that appeared as a cluster of highly shared sequence variants. The listing of roughly 160 TCR beta chains classed them as cytomegalovirus-associated.

This clone occurred a few times. The antigen is not known. J was trimmed by 0 bases and V by 10 bases; bases with no gene match: 5. Germline V CDR1 and CDR2: MNHNS, SASEGT. The length of the CDR3 is 15 residues. The PCR had 60 Vbeta and 13 Jbeta primers. Sequencing used immunoSEQ multiplex PCR; TCRdb keeps in-frame clones, though not all of them. The sample has roughly 200,000 clones, about 10% seen once. This TCR came from a woman aged 25 to 45 in good health and CMV-seropositive. The chain has TRBV6-1 and TRBJ2-6; TRBD1 matches at 8 bases. The material sequenced was PBMCs. CDR3 nucleotides: TGTGCCACCCGAACAGGGGGCTCTGGGGCCAACGTCCTGACTTTC. This codes for CATRTGGSGANVLTF.